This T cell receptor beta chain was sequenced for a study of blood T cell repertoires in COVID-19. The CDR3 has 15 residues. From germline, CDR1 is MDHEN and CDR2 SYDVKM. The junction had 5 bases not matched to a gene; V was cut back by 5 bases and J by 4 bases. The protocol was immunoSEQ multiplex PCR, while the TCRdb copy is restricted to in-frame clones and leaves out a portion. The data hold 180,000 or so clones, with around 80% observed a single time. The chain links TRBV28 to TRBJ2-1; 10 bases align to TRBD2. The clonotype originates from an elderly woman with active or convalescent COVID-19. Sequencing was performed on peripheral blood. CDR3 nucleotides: TGTGCCAGCAGTCCACTAGCGGGGTTTTACAATGAGCAGTTCTTC. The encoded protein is CASSPLAGFYNEQFF.